What follows is one T cell receptor beta chain and its context. Its antigen is as yet unknown. CDR1 MNHEY and CDR2 SMNVEV come from the germline V gene (reference sequence). The CDR3 spans 14 residues. Trimming cost V 2 bases and J 0 bases, with 7 bases left between them. 5'RACE, which relied on constant-segment primers, yielded TCR alpha and TCR beta cDNA libraries carrying sample barcodes and UMIs. Each CDR3 protein gets one entry after TCRdb re-called the 5' RACE reads with MiXCR. The sample has nearly 350,000 distinct CDR3 sequences, roughly 13% seen once; the top ten hold over 20%. The entry originates in a study of T-cell memory formation after mild COVID-19. The overall study: TCR clusters showed largely donor specificity.

General study points: The study found contracting CD4+ clones mainly in CM and EM and contracting CD8+ clones in EMRA. The finding that pre-infection memory included some responding clones suggested that cross-reactive memory joined.

The specimen was PBMCs or a T cell subset sorted from them (not recorded which). The sequence came from a man aged 18 to 30 who had mild COVID-19 (a few samples of this study predate the infection). Cell type and time point are not known. V is TRBV27 and J is TRBJ2-5; TRBD1 might be the D (6 bases). CDR3 nucleotides: TGTGCCAGCAGTTTAACAGGGTACCAAGAGACCCAGTACTTC. Protein: CASSLTGYQETQYF.